The present TCR beta chain was sequenced within a study of control samples from healthy donors and cancer patients. Only in-frame clones appear in the TCRdb table, and some are missing; sequencing was by immunoSEQ multiplex PCR. The sample contains about 130,000 clones, approximately 90% of which appear only once. CDR3 length: 11 residues. J was trimmed by 6 bases and V by 6 bases; bases with no gene match: 2. Germline V gene sequence: CDR1 SQVTM, CDR2 ANQGSEA. The clonotype was recovered from a woman aged 50 to 60 in good health. The rearrangement uses TRBV29-1 and TRBJ1-1; 9 bases fit TRBD1. The specimen sequenced was blood. CDR3 sequence: CSVGQGSEAFF. For the CDR3, the DNA is TGCAGCGTGGGACAGGGATCTGAAGCTTTCTTT. Complete variable domain (other parts from reference TRBV29-1 and TRBJ1-1): SAVISQKPSRDICQRGTSLTIQCQVDSQVTMMFWYRQQPGQSLTLIATANQGSEATYESGFVIDKFPISRPNLTFSTLTVSNMSPEDSSIYLCSVGQGSEAFFGQGTRLTVV.